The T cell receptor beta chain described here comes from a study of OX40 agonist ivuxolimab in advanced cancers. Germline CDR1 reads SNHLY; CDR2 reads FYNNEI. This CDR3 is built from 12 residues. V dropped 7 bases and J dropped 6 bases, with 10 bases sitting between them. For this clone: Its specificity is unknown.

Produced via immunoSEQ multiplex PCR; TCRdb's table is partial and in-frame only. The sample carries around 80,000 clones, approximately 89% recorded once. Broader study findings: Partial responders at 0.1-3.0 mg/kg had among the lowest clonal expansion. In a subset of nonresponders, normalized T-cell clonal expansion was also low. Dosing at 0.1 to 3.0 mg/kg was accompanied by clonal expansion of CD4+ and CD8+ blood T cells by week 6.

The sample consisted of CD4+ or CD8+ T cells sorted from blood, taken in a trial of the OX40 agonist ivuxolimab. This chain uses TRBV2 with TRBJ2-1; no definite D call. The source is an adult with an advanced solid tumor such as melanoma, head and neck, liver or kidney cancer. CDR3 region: CASKPDPNEQFF. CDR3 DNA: TGTGCCAGCAAACCGGACCCCAATGAGCAGTTCTTC.